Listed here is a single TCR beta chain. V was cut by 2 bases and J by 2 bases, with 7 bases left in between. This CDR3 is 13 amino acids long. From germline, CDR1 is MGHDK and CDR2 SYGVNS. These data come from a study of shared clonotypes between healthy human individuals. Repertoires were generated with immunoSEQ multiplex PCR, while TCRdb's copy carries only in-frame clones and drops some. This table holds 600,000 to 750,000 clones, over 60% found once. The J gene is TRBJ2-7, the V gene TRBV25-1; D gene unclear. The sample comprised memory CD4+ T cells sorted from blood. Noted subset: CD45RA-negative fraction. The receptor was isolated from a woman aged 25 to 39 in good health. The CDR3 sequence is CASSEAGAYEQYF. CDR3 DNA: TGTGCCAGCAGTGAAGCAGGAGCCTACGAGCAGTACTTC.